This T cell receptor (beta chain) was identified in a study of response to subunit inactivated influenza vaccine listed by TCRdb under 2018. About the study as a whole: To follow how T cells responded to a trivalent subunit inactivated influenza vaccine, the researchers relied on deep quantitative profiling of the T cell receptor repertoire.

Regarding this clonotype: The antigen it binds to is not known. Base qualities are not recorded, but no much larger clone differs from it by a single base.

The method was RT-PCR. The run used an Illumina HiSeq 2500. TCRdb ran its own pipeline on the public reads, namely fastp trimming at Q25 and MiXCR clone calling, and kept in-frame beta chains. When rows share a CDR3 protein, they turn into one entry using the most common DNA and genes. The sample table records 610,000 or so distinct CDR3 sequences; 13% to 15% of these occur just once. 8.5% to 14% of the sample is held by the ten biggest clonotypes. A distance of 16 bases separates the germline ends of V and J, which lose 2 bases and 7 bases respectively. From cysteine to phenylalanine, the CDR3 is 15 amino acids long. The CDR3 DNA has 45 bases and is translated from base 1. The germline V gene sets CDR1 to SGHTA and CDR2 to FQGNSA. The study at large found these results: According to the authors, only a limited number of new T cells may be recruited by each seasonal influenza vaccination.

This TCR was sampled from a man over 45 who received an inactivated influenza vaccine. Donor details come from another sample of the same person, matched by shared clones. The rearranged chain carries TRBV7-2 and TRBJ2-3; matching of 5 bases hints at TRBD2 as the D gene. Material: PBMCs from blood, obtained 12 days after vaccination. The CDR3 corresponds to CASSLLTRGFYTQYF. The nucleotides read TGTGCCAGCAGCTTACTCACCCGAGGGTTCTATACGCAGTATTTT. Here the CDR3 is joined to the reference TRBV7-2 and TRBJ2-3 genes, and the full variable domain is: GAGVSQSPSNKVTEKGKDVELRCDPISGHTALYWYRQSLGQGLEFLIYFQGNSAPDKSGLPSDRFSAERTGGSVSTLTIQRTQQEDSAVYLCASSLLTRGFYTQYFGPGTRLTVL.